This TCR beta chain is drawn from a study of blood T cell repertoires in COVID-19. For the study at large: The United States, Italy and Spain provided the acute and convalescent COVID-19 samples. T cells, B-cell-depleted T cells, or PBMCs supplied cDNA or gDNA.

V lost 5 bases to trimming and J lost 2 bases; unmatched junction nucleotides: 4. This CDR3 contains 14 residues. CDR1 is MNHEY and CDR2 is SVGEGT in the germline V gene. Authors' processing steps: Counts of nucleated cells, estimated from reference gene primer amplification, were obtained. Clones were sequenced by immunoSEQ multiplex PCR, and TCRdb holds only the in-frame ones, with some missing. The V and J calls and clone size were taken over from that table, and D and trimming were inferred from the DNA. There are about 140,000 clones in the sample; over 80% occur only once, and approximately 9.9% lies in the top ten.

The receptor's source is a woman aged 80 or older with acute or convalescent COVID-19. The chain carries TRBV6-2 or TRBV6-3 and TRBJ2-5; TRBD2 agrees at 8 bases. Sample: peripheral blood. In DNA, the CDR3 is TGTGCCAGCAGTCCGACGGGGGGGCAAGAGACCCAGTACTTC. As protein: CASSPTGGQETQYF.